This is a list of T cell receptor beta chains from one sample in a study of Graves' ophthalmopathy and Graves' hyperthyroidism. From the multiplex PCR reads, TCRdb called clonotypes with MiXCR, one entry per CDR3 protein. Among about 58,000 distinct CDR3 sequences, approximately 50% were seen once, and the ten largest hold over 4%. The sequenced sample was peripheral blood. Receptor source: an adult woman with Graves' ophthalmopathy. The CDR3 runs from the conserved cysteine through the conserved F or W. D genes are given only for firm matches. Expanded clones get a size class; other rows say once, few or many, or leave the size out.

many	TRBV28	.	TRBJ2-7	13	TGTGCCAGCAGCCCCGGGCGGGCCTACGAGCAGTACTTC	CASSPGRAYEQYF
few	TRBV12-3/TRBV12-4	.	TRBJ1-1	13	TGTGCCAGCAGTTTTAGGACGAACACTGAAGCTTTCTTT	CASSFRTNTEAFF
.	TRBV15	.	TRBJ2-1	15	TGTGCCACCAGCAGAGATGTGGACTCCTACAATGAGCAGTTCTTC	CATSRDVDSYNEQFF
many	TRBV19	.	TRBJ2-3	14	TGTGCCAGTAGTATCCAGCCCCTATCCGGGGGGCAGTATTTT	CASSIQPLSGGQYF
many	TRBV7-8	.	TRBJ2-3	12	TGTGCCAGCAGCTTATTGTTGGATACGCAGTATTTT	CASSLLLDTQYF
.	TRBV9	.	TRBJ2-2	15	TGTGCCAGCAGCGTAGAGAGCTTCAACACCTGGGAGCTCTTTTTT	CASSVESFNTWELFF
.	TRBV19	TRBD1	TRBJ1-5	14	TGTGCCAGTAGTATCGGGGACAGGGCTCAGCCCCAGCATTTT	CASSIGDRAQPQHF
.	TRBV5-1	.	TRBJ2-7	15	TGCGCCAGCAGCTTAACCACAAGTGGGGTCTACGAGCAGTACTTC	CASSLTTSGVYEQYF
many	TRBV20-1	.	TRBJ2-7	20	TGCAGTGCTAAGAGGGGGGTTAGGGGGCGCGTCTGGGAGCGGTCCTACGAGCAGTACTTC	CSAKRGVRGRVWERSYEQYF
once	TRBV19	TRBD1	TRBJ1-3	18	TGTGCCAGTATTGGCGCCGGACAGGGACGGAACTATGGCTACACCATATATTTT	CASIGAGQGRNYGYTIYF
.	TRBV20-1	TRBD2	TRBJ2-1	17	TGCAGTGCTAACCGGGGACTAGCGGACTTACGGGGCAATGAGCAGTTCTTC	CSANRGLADLRGNEQFF
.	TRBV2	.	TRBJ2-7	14	TGTGCCAGCAGGAACAGGGTGGGGGCCGGGGAGCAGTACTTC	CASRNRVGAGEQYF
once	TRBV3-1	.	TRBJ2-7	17	TGTGCCAGCAGCCCCCCCCGGGGAGCTAGCCGCTCCTACGAGCAGTACTTC	CASSPPRGASRSYEQYF
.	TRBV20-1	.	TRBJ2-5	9	TGCAGTGCTATCGGGTCCCAAACCTTC	CSAIGSQTF
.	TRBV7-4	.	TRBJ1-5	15	TGTGCCAGCAGCTTCGTCATGGGGTTTGGTCAGCCCCAGCATTTT	CASSFVMGFGQPQHF
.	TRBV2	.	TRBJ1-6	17	TGTGCCAGCAGTGAAGTCCCAGGGACGGGGGATAATTCACCCCTCCACTTT	CASSEVPGTGDNSPLHF
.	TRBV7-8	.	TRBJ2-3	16	TGTGCCAGCAGCTGGCCCGGACTGTCGAGCACAGATACGCAGTATTTT	CASSWPGLSSTDTQYF
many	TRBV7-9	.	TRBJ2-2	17	TGTGCCAGCAGCTTAGTGGCGCCAACTCCCAACACCGGGGAGCTGTTTTTT	CASSLVAPTPNTGELFF
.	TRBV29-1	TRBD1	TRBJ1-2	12	TGCAGCGTTGAGGACAGGTCCTATGGCTACACCTTC	CSVEDRSYGYTF
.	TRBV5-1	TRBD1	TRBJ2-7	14	TGCGCCAGCAGCGCTGGGACAGGGGGCTACGAGCAGTACTTC	CASSAGTGGYEQYF
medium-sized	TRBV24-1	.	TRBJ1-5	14	TGTGCCACCAGTGATCCCGACAGGAATCAGCCCCAGCATTTT	CATSDPDRNQPQHF
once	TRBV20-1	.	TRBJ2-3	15	TGCAGTGCTGGGGACTTAGCGGAAAGCACAGATACGCAGTATTTT	CSAGDLAESTDTQYF
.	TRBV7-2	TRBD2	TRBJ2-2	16	TGTGCCAGCAGCCCGTGGACTAGCGGGAGTACCGGGGAGCTGATTTTC	CASSPWTSGSTGELIF
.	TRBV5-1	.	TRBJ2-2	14	TGCGCCAGCAGCTCGACTAGTCGAGGAAGGGAGCTGTTTTTT	CASSSTSRGRELFF
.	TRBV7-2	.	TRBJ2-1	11	TGTGCCGGCACCATCGGGGTTGAGCAGTTCTTC	CAGTIGVEQFF
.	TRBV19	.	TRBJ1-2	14	TGTGCCAGTAGTATAGAGGTGGGCACCTATGGCTACACCTTC	CASSIEVGTYGYTF
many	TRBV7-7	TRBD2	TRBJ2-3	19	TGTGCTAGCAGCGCCAGCGGACTAGCGGGAGGAGGGGGCACAGATACGCAGTATTTT	CASSASGLAGGGGTDTQYF
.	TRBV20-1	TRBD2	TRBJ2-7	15	TGCAGTGCTAACCCCCACACTAGCGTGTCCTACGAGCAGTACTTC	CSANPHTSVSYEQYF
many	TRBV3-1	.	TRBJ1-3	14	TGTGCCAGCAGCCAAGACATATCTGGAAACACCATATATTTT	CASSQDISGNTIYF
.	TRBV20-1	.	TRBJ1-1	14	TGCAGTGCTAGTGGTTCGGACAGAAACACTGAAGCTTTCTTT	CSASGSDRNTEAFF
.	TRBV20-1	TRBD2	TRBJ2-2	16	TGCAGTGCTAGAGTACCGACTAGCGGGGTGGGCGGGGAGCTGTTTTTT	CSARVPTSGVGGELFF
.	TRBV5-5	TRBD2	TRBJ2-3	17	TGTGCCAGCAGCTCCCGGGAGGGCCCAACGAGCACAGATACGCAGTATTTT	CASSSREGPTSTDTQYF
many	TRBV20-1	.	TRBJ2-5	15	TGCAGTGCTAGAGATGGAAGCGTCCCTCAGGAGACCCAGTACTTC	CSARDGSVPQETQYF
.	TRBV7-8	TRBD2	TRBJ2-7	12	TGTGCCAGCAGGCGCGAGGGGCGGGAGTTGTACTTC	CASRREGRELYF